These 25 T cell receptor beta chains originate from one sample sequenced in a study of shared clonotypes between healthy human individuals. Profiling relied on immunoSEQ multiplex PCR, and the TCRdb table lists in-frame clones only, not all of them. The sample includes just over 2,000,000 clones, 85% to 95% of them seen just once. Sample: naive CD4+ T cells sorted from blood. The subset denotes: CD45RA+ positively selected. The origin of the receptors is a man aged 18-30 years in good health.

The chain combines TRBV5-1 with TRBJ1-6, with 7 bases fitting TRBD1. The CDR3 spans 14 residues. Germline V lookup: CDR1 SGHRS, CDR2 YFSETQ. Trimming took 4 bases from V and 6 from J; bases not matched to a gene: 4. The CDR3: CASSTTGVNSPLHF. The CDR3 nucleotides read TGCGCCAGCAGCACAACAGGGGTTAATTCACCCCTCCACTTT. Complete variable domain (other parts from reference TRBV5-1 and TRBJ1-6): KAGVTQTPRYLIKTRGQQVTLSCSPISGHRSVSWYQQTPGQGLQFLFEYFSETQRNKGNFPGRFSGRQFSNSRSEMNVSTLELGDSALYLCASSTTGVNSPLHFGNGTRLTVT.

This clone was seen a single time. The CDR3, as DNA: TGTGCCAGCTCGCCTCCGGGACAGGGGTATCAGCCCCAGCATTTT. Encoded protein: CASSPPGQGYQPQHF. This chain connects TRBV18 to TRBJ1-5; 10 bases are shared with TRBD1. The CDR3 covers 15 residues. With 6 bases clipped from V and 5 bases from J, the junction kept 7 bases outside the gene matches. CDR1 and CDR2 from the germline V gene are KGHSH and LQKENI.

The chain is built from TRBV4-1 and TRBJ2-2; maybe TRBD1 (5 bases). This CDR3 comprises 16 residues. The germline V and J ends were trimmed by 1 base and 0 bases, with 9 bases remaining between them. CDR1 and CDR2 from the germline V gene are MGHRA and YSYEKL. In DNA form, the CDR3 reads TGCGCCAGCAGCCAAGTTTTGACAGCGAACACCGGGGAGCTGTTTTTT. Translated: CASSQVLTANTGELFF.

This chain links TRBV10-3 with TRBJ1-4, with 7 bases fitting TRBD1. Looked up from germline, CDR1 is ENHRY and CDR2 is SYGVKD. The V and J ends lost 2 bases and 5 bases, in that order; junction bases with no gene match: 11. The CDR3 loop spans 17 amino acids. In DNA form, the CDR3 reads TGTGCCATCAGTGAGGGGCAGACCGGGACAGTAAATGAAAAACTGTTTTTT. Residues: CAISEGQTGTVNEKLFF.

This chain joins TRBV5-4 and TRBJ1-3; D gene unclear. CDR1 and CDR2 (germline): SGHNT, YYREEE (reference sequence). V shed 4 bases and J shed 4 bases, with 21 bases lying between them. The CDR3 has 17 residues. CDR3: CASSIGLTSPEGNTIYF. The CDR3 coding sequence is TGTGCCAGCAGCATCGGACTGACATCTCCGGAGGGAAACACCATATATTTT.

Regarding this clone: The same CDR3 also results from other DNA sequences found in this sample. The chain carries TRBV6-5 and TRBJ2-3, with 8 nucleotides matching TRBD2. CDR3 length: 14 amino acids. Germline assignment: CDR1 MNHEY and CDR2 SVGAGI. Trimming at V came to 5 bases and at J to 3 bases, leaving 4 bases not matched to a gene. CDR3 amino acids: CASSRGGRTDTQYF. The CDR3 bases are TGTGCCAGCAGTCGGGGGGGAAGGACAGATACGCAGTATTTT.

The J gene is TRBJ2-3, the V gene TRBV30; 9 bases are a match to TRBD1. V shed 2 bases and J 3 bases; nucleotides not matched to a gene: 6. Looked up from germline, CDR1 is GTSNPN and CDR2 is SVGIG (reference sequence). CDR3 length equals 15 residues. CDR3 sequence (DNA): TGTGCCTGGAGTAAGGACAGGGGAGGAACAGATACGCAGTATTTT. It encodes CAWSKDRGGTDTQYF. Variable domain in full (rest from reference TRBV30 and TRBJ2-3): SQTIHQWPATLVQPVGSPLSLECTVEGTSNPNLYWYRQAAGRGLQLLFYSVGIGQISSEVPQNLSASRPQDRQFILSSKKLLLSDSGFYLCAWSKDRGGTDTQYFGPGTRLTVL.

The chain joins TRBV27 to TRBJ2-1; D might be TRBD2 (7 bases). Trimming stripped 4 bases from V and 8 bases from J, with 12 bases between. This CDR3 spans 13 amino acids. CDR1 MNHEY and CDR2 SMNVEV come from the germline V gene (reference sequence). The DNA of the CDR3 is TGTGCCAGCAGTTCGAGGGAGGGGGATGAGCAGTTCTTC. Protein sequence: CASSSREGDEQFF.

This CDR3 reads CAWTSTGGNTEAFF. The CDR3 nucleotides read TGTGCCTGGACCTCGACAGGAGGAAACACTGAAGCTTTCTTT. The V gene is TRBV30, the J gene TRBJ1-1, with a possible D match to TRBD1 (6 bases). V was clipped by 4 bases and J by 2 bases, with 14 bases between them. This CDR3 contains 14 residues. CDR1 is GTSNPN, CDR2 SVGIG, per germline (reference sequence).

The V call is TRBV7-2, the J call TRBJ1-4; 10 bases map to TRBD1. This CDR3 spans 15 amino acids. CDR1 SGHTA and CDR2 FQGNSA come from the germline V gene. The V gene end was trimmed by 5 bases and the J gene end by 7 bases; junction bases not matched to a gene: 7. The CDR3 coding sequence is TGTGCCAGCAGCGGACGACAGGGGGCTGGTGAAAAACTGTTTTTT. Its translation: CASSGRQGAGEKLFF.

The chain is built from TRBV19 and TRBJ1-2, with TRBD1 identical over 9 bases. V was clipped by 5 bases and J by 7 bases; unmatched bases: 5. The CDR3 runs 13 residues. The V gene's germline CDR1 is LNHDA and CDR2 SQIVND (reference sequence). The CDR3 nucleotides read TGTGCCAGTAGTGGACAGGGGAGGAGTGGCTACACCTTC. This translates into CASSGQGRSGYTF.

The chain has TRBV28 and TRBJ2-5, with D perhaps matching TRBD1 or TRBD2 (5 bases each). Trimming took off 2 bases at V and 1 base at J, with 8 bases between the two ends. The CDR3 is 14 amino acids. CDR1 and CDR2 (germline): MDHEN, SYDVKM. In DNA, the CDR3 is TGTGCCAGCAGTTTAAACGGGGCCCAAGAGACCCAGTACTTC. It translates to CASSLNGAQETQYF.

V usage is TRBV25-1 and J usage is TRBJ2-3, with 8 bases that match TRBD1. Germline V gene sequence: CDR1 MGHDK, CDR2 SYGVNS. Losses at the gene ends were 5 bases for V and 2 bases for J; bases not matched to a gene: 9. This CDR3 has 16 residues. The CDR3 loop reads CASSSADRGITDTQYF. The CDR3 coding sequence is TGTGCCAGCAGTTCTGCAGACAGGGGCATCACAGATACGCAGTATTTT.

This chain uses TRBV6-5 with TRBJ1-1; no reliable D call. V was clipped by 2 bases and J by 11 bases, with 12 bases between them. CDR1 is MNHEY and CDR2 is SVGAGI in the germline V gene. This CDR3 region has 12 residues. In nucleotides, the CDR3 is TGTGCCAGCAGTTACGACGGGTTTTTCGCTTTCTTT. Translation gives CASSYDGFFAFF.

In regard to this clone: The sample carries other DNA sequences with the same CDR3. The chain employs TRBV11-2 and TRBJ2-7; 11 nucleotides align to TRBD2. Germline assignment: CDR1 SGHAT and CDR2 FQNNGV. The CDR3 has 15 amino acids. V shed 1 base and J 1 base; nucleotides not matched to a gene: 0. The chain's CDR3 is CASSLGTSGSYEQYF. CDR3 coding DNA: TGTGCCAGCAGCTTAGGGACTAGCGGGTCCTACGAGCAGTACTTC.

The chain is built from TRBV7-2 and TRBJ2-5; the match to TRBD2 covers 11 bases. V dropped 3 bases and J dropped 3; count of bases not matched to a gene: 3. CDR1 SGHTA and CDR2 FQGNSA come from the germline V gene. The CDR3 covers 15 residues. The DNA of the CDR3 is TGTGCCAGCAGCTTCCGACTAGCGGGAAAAGAGACCCAGTACTTC. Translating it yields CASSFRLAGKETQYF.

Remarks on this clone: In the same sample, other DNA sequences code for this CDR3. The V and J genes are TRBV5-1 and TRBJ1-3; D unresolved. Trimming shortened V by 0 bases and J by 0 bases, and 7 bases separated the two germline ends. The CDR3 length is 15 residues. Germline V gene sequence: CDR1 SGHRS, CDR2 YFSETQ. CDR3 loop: CASSLEYNSGNTIYF. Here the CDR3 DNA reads TGCGCCAGCAGCTTGGAGTACAACTCTGGAAACACCATATATTTT.

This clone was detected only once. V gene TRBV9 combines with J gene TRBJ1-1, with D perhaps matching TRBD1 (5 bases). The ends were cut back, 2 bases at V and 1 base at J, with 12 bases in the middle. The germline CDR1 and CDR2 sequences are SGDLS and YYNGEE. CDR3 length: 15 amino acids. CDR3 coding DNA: TGTGCCAGCAGCGTTCAGGGCCAGACGAACACTGAAGCTTTCTTT. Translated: CASSVQGQTNTEAFF.

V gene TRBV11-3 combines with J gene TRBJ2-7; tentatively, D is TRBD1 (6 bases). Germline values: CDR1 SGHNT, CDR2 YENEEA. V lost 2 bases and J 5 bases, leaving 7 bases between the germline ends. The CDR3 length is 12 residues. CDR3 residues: CASSLRGNEQYF. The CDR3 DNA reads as TGTGCCAGCAGCTTAAGGGGGAACGAGCAGTACTTC.

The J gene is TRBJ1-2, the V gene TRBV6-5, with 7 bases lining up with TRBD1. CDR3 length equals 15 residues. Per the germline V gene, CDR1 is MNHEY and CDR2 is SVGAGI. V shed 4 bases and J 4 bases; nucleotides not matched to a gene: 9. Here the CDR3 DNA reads TGTGCCAGCAGTTCAGACAGGGATAATCGCTATGGCTACACCTTC. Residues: CASSSDRDNRYGYTF.

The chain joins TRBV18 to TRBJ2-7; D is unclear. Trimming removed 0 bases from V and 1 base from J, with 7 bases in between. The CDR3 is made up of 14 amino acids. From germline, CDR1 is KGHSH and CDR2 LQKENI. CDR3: CASSPPLRSYEQYF. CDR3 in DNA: TGTGCCAGCTCACCACCTCTCAGATCCTACGAGCAGTACTTC.

CDR3 region: CASSPGTTSNQPQHF. The CDR3 region has the DNA TGCGCCAGCAGCCCGGGGACTACTAGCAATCAGCCCCAGCATTTT. The rearrangement joins TRBV5-1 to TRBJ1-5, with D tentatively TRBD1 (5 bases). This CDR3 is built from 15 residues. The V and J ends lost 4 bases and 0 bases respectively, with 11 bases between them. CDR1 is SGHRS, CDR2 YFSETQ, per germline.

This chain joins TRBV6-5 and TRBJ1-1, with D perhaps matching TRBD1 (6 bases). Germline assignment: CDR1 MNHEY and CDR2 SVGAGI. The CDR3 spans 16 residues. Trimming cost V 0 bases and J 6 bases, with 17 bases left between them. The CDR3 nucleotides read TGTGCCAGCAGTTACTCAGGACAGCTTCGGAGTCCTGAAGCTTTCTTT. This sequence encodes CASSYSGQLRSPEAFF.

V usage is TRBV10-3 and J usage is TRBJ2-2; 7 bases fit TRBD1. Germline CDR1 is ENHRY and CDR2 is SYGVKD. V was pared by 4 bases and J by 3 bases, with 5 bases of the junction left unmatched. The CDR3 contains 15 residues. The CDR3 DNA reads TGTGCCATCAGTGGTACAGGGGCTGACACCGGGGAGCTGTTTTTT. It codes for CAISGTGADTGELFF.

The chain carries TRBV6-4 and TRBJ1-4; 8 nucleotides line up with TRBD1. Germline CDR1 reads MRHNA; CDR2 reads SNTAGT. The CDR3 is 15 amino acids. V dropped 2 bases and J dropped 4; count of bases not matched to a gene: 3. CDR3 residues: CASSDGGTGNEKLFF. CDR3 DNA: TGTGCCAGCAGTGACGGGGGGACAGGTAATGAAAAACTGTTTTTT.